This T cell receptor (beta chain) derives from a study of blood T cells in healthy people across ages. PCR was performed a second time for roughly 7 to 12 cycles using a sample-barcoded 5' primer and a J-beta primer mix. TCRdb re-analysed the 5' RACE reads in MiXCR, keeping a single row per CDR3 protein. The table lists more than 650,000 distinct CDR3 sequences, about a fifth of them singletons. In its sample, this clonotype was seen many times. The CDR3 loop spans 15 amino acids. The germline V gene encodes CDR1 SGHVS and CDR2 FQNEAQ. With 5 bases clipped from V and 4 bases from J, the junction kept 10 bases outside the gene matches.

Input material: blood. The chain is built from TRBV7-8 and TRBJ1-2, with 7 bases identical to TRBD1. The clonotype originates from a man aged 65 to 79 in good health. The CDR3 protein is CASSQGAGGAYGYTF. The CDR3 DNA reads as TGTGCCAGCAGCCAGGGTGCAGGGGGGGCCTATGGCTACACCTTC.